This paragraph covers one TCR beta chain sequence. V lost 5 bases and J 0 bases, leaving 24 bases between the germline ends. CDR3 length equals 19 residues. CDR1 is SGHAT and CDR2 is FQDESV in the germline V gene (reference sequence). This sample was taken from a study of OX40 agonist ivuxolimab in advanced cancers. Data came from immunoSEQ multiplex PCR; TCRdb stores just in-frame clones and leaves some out. The sample contains about 75,000 clones, about nine tenths of which appear only once. The chain recombines TRBV11-1 with TRBJ2-3; no clear D. The receptor comes from an adult with an advanced solid tumor such as melanoma, head and neck, liver or kidney cancer. The sequenced sample was CD4+ or CD8+ T cells sorted from blood, obtained in a trial of the OX40 agonist ivuxolimab. CDR3 amino acids: CASSPDYPPGHPSTDTQYF. DNA of the CDR3: TGTGCCAGCAGCCCAGATTACCCCCCCGGGCACCCTAGCACAGATACGCAGTATTTT.